The rows below give T cell receptor beta chains drawn from one sample of a study of cytomegalovirus exposure and HLA in healthy donors. The repertoire was sequenced with immunoSEQ multiplex PCR; TCRdb's copy has only in-frame clones and lacks some. The sample includes about 150,000 clones, about three quarters of them seen just once. Sequences were obtained from PBMCs. These receptors all stem from a woman aged 25 to 39 in good health and CMV-seronegative. CDR3s include the opening cysteine and the closing phenylalanine or tryptophan. D genes are given only for firm matches. Clone size is stated in some rows and not others, as once, few, many or a class when expanded.

D: NA
size: NA
J: TRBJ2-7
V: TRBV4-1
DNA: TGCGCCAGCAGCCAAGAACCGGGACAACTCTACGAGCAGTACTTC
CDR3: CASSQEPGQLYEQYF

D: TRBD2
size: NA
J: TRBJ2-1
V: TRBV19
DNA: TGTGCCAGTTGTCTGACTAGCGGGGGCGGGAATGAGCAGTTCTTC
CDR3: CASCLTSGGGNEQFF

D: NA
size: NA
J: TRBJ2-1
V: TRBV5-5
DNA: TGTGCCAGCAGCTTCAGGGGTGCATTCGGCAATGAGCAGTTCTTC
CDR3: CASSFRGAFGNEQFF

D: TRBD2
size: NA
J: TRBJ2-7
V: TRBV11-1
DNA: TGTGCCAGCAGCTTCGGGGGAGGGGTCTCCTACGAGCAGTACTTC
CDR3: CASSFGGGVSYEQYF

D: NA
size: NA
J: TRBJ1-4
V: TRBV9
DNA: TGTGCCAGCAGCCTGACAGCAACTAATGAAAAACTGTTTTTT
CDR3: CASSLTATNEKLFF

D: TRBD1
size: NA
J: TRBJ2-2
V: TRBV6-1
DNA: TGTGCCAGCAGTGAAACCGGGACAGGGTTCAGGGAGCTGTTTTTT
CDR3: CASSETGTGFRELFF

D: NA
size: NA
J: TRBJ2-5
V: TRBV23-1
DNA: TGCGCCAGCAGTCCAGGGCCGAAGGGGGGGGAGACCCAGTACTTC
CDR3: CASSPGPKGGETQYF

D: TRBD1
size: few
J: TRBJ2-7
V: TRBV29-1
DNA: TGCAGCGTGGAATCGACAGGGTTCAGCGAGCAGTACTTC
CDR3: CSVESTGFSEQYF

D: NA
size: few
J: TRBJ2-7
V: TRBV10-2
DNA: TGCGCCAGCAGCGAACTACACTCCTACGAGCAGTACTTC
CDR3: CASSELHSYEQYF

D: NA
size: NA
J: TRBJ1-1
V: TRBV6-1
DNA: TGTGCCAGCGGCCACACTGAAGCTTTCTTT
CDR3: CASGHTEAFF

D: NA
size: NA
J: TRBJ2-7
V: TRBV19
DNA: TGTGCCAGTAGTATGGATCATACCGGGACATACAAGCAGTACTTC
CDR3: CASSMDHTGTYKQYF

D: NA
size: NA
J: TRBJ1-1
V: TRBV11-2
DNA: TGTGCCAGCAGCTCACAGAACACTGAAGCTTTCTTT
CDR3: CASSSQNTEAFF

D: TRBD1
size: NA
J: TRBJ1-6
V: TRBV6-5
DNA: TGTGCCAGCCCAGGGGGCGCGAAGAATTCACCCCTCCACTTT
CDR3: CASPGGAKNSPLHF

D: TRBD1
size: NA
J: TRBJ1-1
V: TRBV2
DNA: TGTGCCAGCAGGATTAGACAGGGTATAAGCACTGAAGCTTTCTTT
CDR3: CASRIRQGISTEAFF

D: NA
size: NA
J: TRBJ2-5
V: TRBV4-2
DNA: TGTGCCAGCAGCCAAGATCGGAGTGAGACCCAGTACTTC
CDR3: CASSQDRSETQYF

D: NA
size: NA
J: TRBJ1-2
V: TRBV27
DNA: TGTGCCAGCAGTGCACTGGGGCAGGGAGGTGGCTACACCTTC
CDR3: CASSALGQGGGYTF

D: TRBD1
size: NA
J: TRBJ1-1
V: TRBV7-3
DNA: TGTGCCAGCAGCTCCCAGGGGGGTGAAGCTTTCTTT
CDR3: CASSSQGGEAFF

D: NA
size: NA
J: TRBJ2-2
V: TRBV29-1
DNA: TGCAGCGTTTTAGGCACCCGGGCGAACACCGGGGAGCTGTTTTTT
CDR3: CSVLGTRANTGELFF

D: TRBD1
size: NA
J: TRBJ2-7
V: TRBV7-2
DNA: TGTGCCAGCAGCTTAGCCGCCGGGACAGGGGTCCACGAGCAGTACTTC
CDR3: CASSLAAGTGVHEQYF

D: NA
size: NA
J: TRBJ1-1
V: TRBV11-2
DNA: TGTGCCAGCAGCGTACAGGGAAAGAACACTGAAGCTTTCTTT
CDR3: CASSVQGKNTEAFF

D: TRBD1
size: NA
J: TRBJ1-5
V: TRBV12-5
DNA: TGTGCTAGTGGTTTGGCCTCCGGGACAGGGTTCGGTCAGCCCCAGCATTTT
CDR3: CASGLASGTGFGQPQHF

D: TRBD1
size: NA
J: TRBJ1-1
V: TRBV10-2
DNA: TGCGCCAGCAGTCCCGCCAGGGGGGCACTCGTTGAAGCTTTCTTT
CDR3: CASSPARGALVEAFF

D: TRBD1
size: few
J: TRBJ2-7
V: TRBV25-1
DNA: TGTGCCAGCAGGACAACAGGGGCCTACGAGCAGTACTTC
CDR3: CASRTTGAYEQYF

D: NA
size: NA
J: TRBJ2-7
V: TRBV19
DNA: TGTGCCAGTAGTACCGAGACTAAGGTGGGGGAGCAGTACTTC
CDR3: CASSTETKVGEQYF

D: NA
size: NA
J: TRBJ1-6
V: TRBV10-3
DNA: TGTGCCATCAGTGAGTACGAGGATTCACCCCTCCACTTT
CDR3: CAISEYEDSPLHF

D: TRBD1
size: NA
J: TRBJ1-2
V: TRBV5-1
DNA: TGCGCCAGCAGCTACGGACAGGGAGGTCATGGCTACACCTTC
CDR3: CASSYGQGGHGYTF

D: TRBD1
size: NA
J: TRBJ2-4
V: TRBV2
DNA: TGTGCCAGCAACGGACAGGGAAACATTCAGTACTTC
CDR3: CASNGQGNIQYF

D: TRBD1
size: many
J: TRBJ2-7
V: TRBV6-1
DNA: TGTGCCAGCAGTGAAGCGCTTGGGGACAGGGGGGAGCAGTACTTC
CDR3: CASSEALGDRGEQYF

D: NA
size: NA
J: TRBJ2-7
V: TRBV25-1
DNA: TGTGCCAGCAGCCCGGCGGGCTCCTACGAGCAGTACTTC
CDR3: CASSPAGSYEQYF

D: NA
size: NA
J: TRBJ2-1
V: TRBV10-3
DNA: TGTGCCATCAGTGAGTCCGTCAGGGGATATGAGCAGTTCTTC
CDR3: CAISESVRGYEQFF

D: TRBD1
size: NA
J: TRBJ2-3
V: TRBV10-3
DNA: TGTGCCATCAGTGCCCCCGGACAGGGAGGCACAGATACGCAGTATTTT
CDR3: CAISAPGQGGTDTQYF

D: NA
size: NA
J: TRBJ2-6
V: TRBV21-1
DNA: TGTGCCAGCAGCAAAGAATTAGAACCGAGCTCTGGGGCCAACGTCCTGACTTTC
CDR3: CASSKELEPSSGANVLTF

D: NA
size: NA
J: TRBJ1-5
V: TRBV19
DNA: TGTGCCAGTAGTGTACAGGGTAATCAGCCCCAGCATTTT
CDR3: CASSVQGNQPQHF

D: TRBD1
size: NA
J: TRBJ2-1
V: TRBV28
DNA: TGTGCCAGCAGTGCCCCCGGGACAGGGAACAATGAGCAGTTCTTC
CDR3: CASSAPGTGNNEQFF

D: NA
size: NA
J: TRBJ1-2
V: TRBV5-6
DNA: TGTGCCAGCAGCTTAGCGGGACCTGGCTACACCTTC
CDR3: CASSLAGPGYTF

D: TRBD1
size: NA
J: TRBJ1-1
V: TRBV5-5
DNA: TGTGCCAGCAGCCCCGGGACAGGAGGTCGGGGAGGGGGTAACACTGAAGCTTTCTTT
CDR3: CASSPGTGGRGGGNTEAFF

D: NA
size: few
J: TRBJ1-1
V: TRBV6-1
DNA: TGTGCCAGCAGTGAACCGGGACTCCTAAACACTGAAGCTTTCTTT
CDR3: CASSEPGLLNTEAFF

D: NA
size: NA
J: TRBJ2-6
V: TRBV5-1
DNA: TGCGCCAGCAGCTTTCCCGTCGCTGGGGCCAACGTCCTGACTTTC
CDR3: CASSFPVAGANVLTF

D: NA
size: NA
J: TRBJ1-2
V: TRBV5-1
DNA: TGCGCCAGTCGGTTTGGGGAGGACTATGGCTACACCTTC
CDR3: CASRFGEDYGYTF

D: TRBD2
size: NA
J: TRBJ2-7
V: TRBV2
DNA: TGTGCCAGCAGTTCTCCTGGCGGGGGGCGCCCCTACGAGCAGTACTTC
CDR3: CASSSPGGGRPYEQYF

D: NA
size: NA
J: TRBJ2-2
V: TRBV11-2
DNA: TGTGCCAGCAGCTTAGATGTTGGACAACTATCGCACACCGGGGAGCTGTTTTTT
CDR3: CASSLDVGQLSHTGELFF

D: NA
size: NA
J: TRBJ1-1
V: TRBV30
DNA: TGTGCCTGGAGTACCGACTTGAACACTGAAGCTTTCTTT
CDR3: CAWSTDLNTEAFF

D: TRBD1
size: once
J: TRBJ1-2
V: TRBV5-1
DNA: TGCGCCAGCAGCGTTACCGGGACAGGCTATGGCTACACCTTC
CDR3: CASSVTGTGYGYTF

D: NA
size: NA
J: TRBJ1-1
V: TRBV30
DNA: TGTGCCTGGAGCCGGGTGCAGGGGCAACACACTGAAGCTTTCTTT
CDR3: CAWSRVQGQHTEAFF

D: TRBD2
size: NA
J: TRBJ2-3
V: TRBV30
DNA: TGTGCCTGGAGCGCACTAGCGGGGGGGGATACGCAGTATTTT
CDR3: CAWSALAGGDTQYF

D: NA
size: once
J: TRBJ2-3
V: TRBV2
DNA: TGTGCCAGCACCCGGGACACCTACACAGATACGCAGTATTTT
CDR3: CASTRDTYTDTQYF

D: TRBD1
size: NA
J: TRBJ1-6
V: TRBV5-1
DNA: TGCGCCAGCACCTCCACCGGGACAGGGGGCTCACCCCTCCACTTT
CDR3: CASTSTGTGGSPLHF

D: TRBD1
size: NA
J: TRBJ1-1
V: TRBV15
DNA: TGTGCCACCAGCAGATACAGGGGTAATACTGAAGCTTTCTTT
CDR3: CATSRYRGNTEAFF

D: TRBD1
size: NA
J: TRBJ1-1
V: TRBV9
DNA: TGTGCCAGCAGCGTGGGACAGGGGTGGGCTGAAGCTTTCTTT
CDR3: CASSVGQGWAEAFF

D: NA
size: NA
J: TRBJ2-2
V: TRBV2
DNA: TGTGCCAGCAAGGAGATGAACACCGGGGAGCTGTTTTTT
CDR3: CASKEMNTGELFF